Many counts were recorded for the clone carrying this TCR beta chain. The antigen is not known. A universal primer binding site was introduced by template switching. The final cDNA contained unique molecular identifiers. TCRdb re-called the 5' RACE reads with MiXCR, one entry per CDR3 protein. Of 310,000 or so distinct CDR3 sequences listed, roughly 8.6% are singletons. Every donor was a healthy Caucasian. These data are taken from a study of identical twins. The study's findings and limits: Within cord blood, abundant beta clonotypes carried fewer insertions, but memory repertoires showed no such trend. Twin pairs' shared out-of-frame alpha sequences were enriched in low generation probability.

Germline V CDR1 and CDR2: SGHDN, FVKESK. The V end lost 4 bases, the J end lost 0 bases, and 8 bases lay between the germline ends. This CDR3 is built from 14 residues. These data were also reused for a study on yellow fever vaccine responses in identical twins.

The V call is TRBV14, the J call TRBJ2-3, with unresolved D. Sequencing was performed on memory (CD45RO+) T cells sorted from blood. This TCR was sampled from a woman under 30 in good health. This CDR3 reads CASSPTASTDTQYF. CDR3 nucleotide sequence: TGTGCCAGCAGCCCTACGGCCAGCACAGATACGCAGTATTTT.